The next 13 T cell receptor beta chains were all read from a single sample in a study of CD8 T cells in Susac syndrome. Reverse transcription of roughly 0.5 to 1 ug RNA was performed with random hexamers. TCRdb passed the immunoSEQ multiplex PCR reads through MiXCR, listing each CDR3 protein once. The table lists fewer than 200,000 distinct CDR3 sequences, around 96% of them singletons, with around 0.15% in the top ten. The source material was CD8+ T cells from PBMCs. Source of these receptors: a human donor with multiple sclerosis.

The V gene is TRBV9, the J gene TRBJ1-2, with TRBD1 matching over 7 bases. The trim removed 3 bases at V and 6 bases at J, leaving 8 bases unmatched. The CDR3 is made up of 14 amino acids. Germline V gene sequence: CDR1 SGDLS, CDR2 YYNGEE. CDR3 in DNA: TGTGCCAGCAGCGCTCCGGGACAGAGCAATGGCTACACCTTC. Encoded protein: CASSAPGQSNGYTF.

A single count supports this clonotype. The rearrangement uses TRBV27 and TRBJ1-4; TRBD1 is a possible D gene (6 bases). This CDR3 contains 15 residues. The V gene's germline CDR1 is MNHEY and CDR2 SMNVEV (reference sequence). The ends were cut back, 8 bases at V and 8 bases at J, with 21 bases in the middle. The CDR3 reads CASSRERGAREKLFF. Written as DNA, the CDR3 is TGTGCCAGCTCCCGGGAACGGGGGGCTCGAGAAAAACTGTTTTTT. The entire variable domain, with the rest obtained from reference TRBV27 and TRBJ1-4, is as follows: EAQVTQNPRYLITVTGKKLTVTCSQNMNHEYMSWYRQDPGLGLRQIYYSMNVEVTDKGDVPEGYKVSRKEKRNFPLILESPSPNQTSLYFCASSRERGAREKLFFGSGTQLSVL.

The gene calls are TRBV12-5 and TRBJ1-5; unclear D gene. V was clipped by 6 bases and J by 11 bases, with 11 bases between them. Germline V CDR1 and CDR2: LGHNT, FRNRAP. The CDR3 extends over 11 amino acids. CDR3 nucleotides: TGTGCTAGTGGACCAGGACGAGCCCAGCATTTT. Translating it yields CASGPGRAQHF.

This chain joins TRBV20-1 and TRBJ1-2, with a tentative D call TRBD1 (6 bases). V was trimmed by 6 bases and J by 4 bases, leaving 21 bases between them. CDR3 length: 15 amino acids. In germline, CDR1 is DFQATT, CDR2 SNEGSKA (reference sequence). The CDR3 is CSAPFLGGAGYGYTF. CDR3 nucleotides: TGCAGTGCACCCTTCCTGGGGGGCGCGGGCTATGGCTACACCTTC.

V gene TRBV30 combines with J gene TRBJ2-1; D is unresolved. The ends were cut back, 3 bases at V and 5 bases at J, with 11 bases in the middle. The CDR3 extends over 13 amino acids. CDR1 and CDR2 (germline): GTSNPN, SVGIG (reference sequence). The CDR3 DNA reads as TGTGCCTGGAGGGTAGGGTACCACAATGAGCAGTTCTTC. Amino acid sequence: CAWRVGYHNEQFF.

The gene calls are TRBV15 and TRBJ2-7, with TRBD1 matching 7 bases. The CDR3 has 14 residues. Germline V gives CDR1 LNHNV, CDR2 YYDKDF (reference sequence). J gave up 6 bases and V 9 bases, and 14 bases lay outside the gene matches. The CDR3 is CATARDRDVGEQYF. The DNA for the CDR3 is TGTGCCACTGCCCGGGACAGAGATGTTGGCGAGCAGTACTTC.

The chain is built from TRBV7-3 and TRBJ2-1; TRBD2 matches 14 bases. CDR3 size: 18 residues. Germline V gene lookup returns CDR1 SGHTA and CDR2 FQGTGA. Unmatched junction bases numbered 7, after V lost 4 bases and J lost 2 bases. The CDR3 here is CASSSAGLAGGPYNEQFF. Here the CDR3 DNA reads TGTGCCAGCAGCTCCGCCGGACTAGCGGGAGGCCCCTACAATGAGCAGTTCTTC.

CDR3 DNA: TGTGCCAGCAGTTCCGGGACTCACGAGCAGTACTTC. This translates into CASSSGTHEQYF. The chain links TRBV27 to TRBJ2-7, with TRBD2 as a possible D gene (6 bases). This CDR3 spans 12 amino acids. Per germline, CDR1 MNHEY and CDR2 SMNVEV (reference sequence). The V end lost 4 bases, the J end lost 5 bases, and 9 bases lay between the germline ends.

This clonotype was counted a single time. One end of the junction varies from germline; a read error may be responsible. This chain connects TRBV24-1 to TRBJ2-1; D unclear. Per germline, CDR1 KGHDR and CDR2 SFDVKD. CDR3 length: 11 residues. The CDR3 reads CATTDGNEQFF. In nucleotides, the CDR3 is TGTGCCACCACTGATGGGAATGAGCAGTTCTTC.

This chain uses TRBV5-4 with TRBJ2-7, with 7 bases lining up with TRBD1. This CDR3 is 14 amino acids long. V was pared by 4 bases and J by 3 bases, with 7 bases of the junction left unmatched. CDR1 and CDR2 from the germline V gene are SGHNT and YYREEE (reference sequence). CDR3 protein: CASSTGTVNYEQYF. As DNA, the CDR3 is TGTGCCAGCAGCACCGGGACAGTCAACTACGAGCAGTACTTC. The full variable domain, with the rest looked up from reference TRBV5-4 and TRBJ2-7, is ETGVTQSPTHLIKTRGQQVTLRCSSQSGHNTVSWYQQALGQGPQFIFQYYREEENGRGNFPPRFSGLQFPNYSSELNVNALELDDSALYLCASSTGTVNYEQYFGPGTRLTVT.

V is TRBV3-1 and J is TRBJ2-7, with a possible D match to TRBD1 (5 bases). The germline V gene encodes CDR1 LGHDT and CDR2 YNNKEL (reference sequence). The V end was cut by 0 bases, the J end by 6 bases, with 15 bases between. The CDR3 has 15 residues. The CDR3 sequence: CASSQDFGRAAEQYF. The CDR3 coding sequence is TGTGCCAGCAGCCAAGACTTCGGCAGGGCGGCCGAGCAGTACTTC.

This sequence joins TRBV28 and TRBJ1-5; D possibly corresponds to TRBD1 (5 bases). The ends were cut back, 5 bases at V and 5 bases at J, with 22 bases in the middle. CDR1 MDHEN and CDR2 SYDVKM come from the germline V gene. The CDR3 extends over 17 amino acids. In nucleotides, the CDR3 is TGTGCCAGCAGTCCCGCAGGAGCCGGGACGGAAGATCAGCCCCAGCATTTT. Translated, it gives CASSPAGAGTEDQPQHF.

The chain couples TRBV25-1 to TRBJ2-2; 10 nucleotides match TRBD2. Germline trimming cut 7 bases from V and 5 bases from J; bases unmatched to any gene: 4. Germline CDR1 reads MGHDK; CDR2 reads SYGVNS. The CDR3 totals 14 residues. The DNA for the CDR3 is TGTGCCAGCAAGGCACTAGCGGGAACCGGGGAGCTGTTTTTT. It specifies CASKALAGTGELFF.